This paragraph reports one TCR beta chain. Its antigen remains unidentified. Base qualities are missing; no much larger clone stands one base away. These data originate in a study of T-cell memory formation after mild COVID-19 (dated by TCRdb to the early 2020s). Turning to the overall study: TCR sequence clusters from the two donors were largely donor specific. Longitudinal TCRalpha and TCRbeta repertoire sequencing tracked T-cell clones expanding and contracting after mild COVID-19 in a couple of donors. Two young, previously healthy adult volunteers, one female and one male, were included in the cohort. General study outcomes and caveats: The study covered only a couple of mild cases, and larger cohorts including severe cases with pre-infection samples were considered necessary. The second-wave clones that peaked on day 37 were not confirmed to be SARS-CoV-2 specific. Clones that contracted from day 15 to 85 showed balanced CD4/CD8 phenotypes, whereas a second wave of clones that expanded from day 15 to 37 leaned towards CD4+. Some responding clones were detected in pre-infection memory, which suggested that pre-existing cross-reactive memory T cells had joined the SARS-CoV-2 response. Contracting CD4+ clones appeared mostly in the CM and EM memory subsets, whereas CD8+ clones were enriched in EMRA.

Ficoll-Paque density gradient centrifugation was the method used to isolate PBMCs. Per the germline V gene (reference sequence), SEHNR is the CDR1 and FQNEAQ is the CDR2. V loses 5 bases, J loses 0 bases, and the germline ends lie 8 bases apart. Including cysteine and phenylalanine, the CDR3 has 13 amino acids. Of all the DNA, just the CDR3 is kept, 39 bases in frame from base 1. The data were produced on an Illumina NovaSeq 6000. TCRalpha and TCRbeta cDNA libraries were built by 5'RACE with constant-segment primers, adding sample barcodes and unique molecular identifiers. RNA was extracted from every sample with Trizol reagent. Library amplification was performed in two PCR steps, and a second sample barcode and Illumina TruSeq adapters were introduced in the second step. Sequencing of the libraries was done on an Illumina NovaSeq, producing 2 x 150 bp paired-end reads. The paper's data handling went like this. The reads were demultiplexed and collapsed into UMI-guided consensus sequences using migec v1.2.7. Using mixcr v2.1.11, UMI consensuses were aligned to TRA and TRB V and J templates and then assembled into clonotypes. Expanded or contracted clonotypes were those called significant by both edgeR and NoisET, with noise models trained on biological replicates. edgeR calls used a false discovery rate-adjusted p below 0.01 and a log2 fold-change threshold of 1. As an exploratory analysis of dynamics, PCA with hierarchical clustering was applied to max-normalized trajectories of the 1000 most abundant clonotypes. The CD4 or CD8 phenotype of responding clones was assigned using the separately sequenced CD4+ and CD8+ repertoires. TCRdb reprocessing: public reads trimmed at Q25 with fastp, clones called with MiXCR, in-frame beta chains kept. Identical CDR3 proteins give one entry, which carries the most common genes and DNA. TCRdb assigned the V and J calls; the authors' analysis was not used. A total of about 88,000 distinct CDR3 sequences appear in this sample, approximately 25% of them only once. Clones ranked in the top ten supply around 45% of the sample.

Sequenced sample: PBMCs or a T cell subset sorted from them (not recorded which). The chain is assembled from TRBV7-9 and TRBJ2-7; no D gene can be assigned with confidence. This receptor was identified in a man in his late teens or twenties who had mild COVID-19 (a few samples of this study predate the infection). The sample titles of this study are shuffled in the database, so cell type and time point are left out; the donor was told from shared clones. The sequenced DNA: TGTGCCAGCAGCCCTCCTAGCTCCTACGAGCAGTACTTC. It encodes CASSPPSSYEQYF.